This T cell receptor beta chain is drawn from a study of response to subunit inactivated influenza vaccine. TCRdb reanalysed the RT-PCR reads using MiXCR and keeps one entry per CDR3 protein. The repertoire includes about 500,000 distinct CDR3 sequences, around 7.7% of them detected once, and around 13% sits in the top ten. The sample consisted of PBMCs from blood, taken less than 30 months after vaccination. The receptor was derived from a man between 50 and 70 years old who received an inactivated influenza vaccine.

The CDR3 DNA sequence: TGTGCCAGCAGCACCCGCCCCCGGGCAGATACGCAGTATTTT. It encodes CASSTRPRADTQYF. The V and J genes are TRBV12-3 or TRBV12-4 and TRBJ2-3; no reliable D call. Between the trimmed V and J ends, which lost 6 bases and 4 bases, there was a span of 14 bases. The CDR3 runs 14 residues.